These 21 T cell receptor beta chains share one sample of origin, sequenced in a study of blood T cell repertoires in COVID-19. TCRdb keeps only in-frame clones here, not all; method: immunoSEQ multiplex PCR. Here the sample spans under 200,000 clones, roughly 85% being singletons. Input material: PBMCs or T cells enriched from blood (not recorded which). These receptors came from a woman in her 70s in a cohort exposed to, infected with or recovered from COVID-19 (not recorded which).

CDR3 loop: CASSIRVNTEAFF. For the CDR3, the DNA is TGTGCCAGTAGTATAAGAGTGAACACTGAAGCTTTCTTT. The chain combines TRBV19 with TRBJ1-1, with D unresolved. V lost 2 bases to trimming and J lost 0 bases, with 4 bases between them. The CDR3 covers 13 residues. Germline V gives CDR1 LNHDA, CDR2 SQIVND (reference sequence).

J is TRBJ1-2 and V is TRBV24-1, with TRBD1 identical over 7 bases. The trim removed 5 bases at V and 3 bases at J, leaving 8 bases unmatched. Germline CDR1 reads KGHDR; CDR2 reads SFDVKD. This CDR3 is built from 15 residues. CDR3 nucleotides: TGTGCCACCAGTGCAGGGGGGAGGAGAGACTATGGCTACACCTTC. It codes for CATSAGGRRDYGYTF.

The V gene is TRBV5-6, the J gene TRBJ2-3, with D perhaps TRBD2 (6 bases). Trimming took 6 bases from V and 7 from J, leaving 18 bases between them. CDR3 size: 14 residues. Germline CDR1 SGHDT, CDR2 YYEEEE. The CDR3 region is CASTNGGGAYTQYF. The CDR3 coding sequence is TGTGCCAGCACTAACGGGGGTGGGGCCTATACGCAGTATTTT.

V usage is TRBV6-5 and J usage is TRBJ2-7; D is possibly TRBD1 (5 bases). Trimming pared 2 bases from V and 13 bases from J, leaving 15 bases between. The CDR3 has 12 amino acids. Germline loops: CDR1 MNHEY, CDR2 SVGAGI. CDR3 nucleotide sequence: TGTGCCAGCAGTTACGGTCAGGGAAAACACTACTTC. This encodes CASSYGQGKHYF.

The rearrangement uses TRBV4-2 and TRBJ2-1; no clear D. Per germline, CDR1 LGHNA and CDR2 YNFKEQ. The V end lost 5 bases, the J end lost 7 bases, and 15 bases lay between the germline ends. The length of the CDR3 is 14 residues. The CDR3 DNA reads TGTGCCAGCAGCTCACAACTACTAAGGAATGAGCAGTTCTTC. The encoded protein is CASSSQLLRNEQFF.

This chain uses TRBV28 with TRBJ1-5; the D gene is possibly TRBD1 (5 bases). V lost 8 bases and J 3 bases, leaving 14 bases between the germline ends. Germline lookup yields CDR1 MDHEN and CDR2 SYDVKM. This CDR3 contains 14 residues. The DNA for the CDR3 is TGTGCCAGCGGGGGTGGGGGGGACAATCAGCCCCAGCATTTT. Translated, it gives CASGGGGDNQPQHF.

The chain has TRBV19 and TRBJ2-3, with unresolved D. V lost 4 bases to trimming and J lost 5 bases, with 7 bases between them. Germline V gene lookup returns CDR1 LNHDA and CDR2 SQIVND (reference sequence). The CDR3 is 12 residues long. CDR3 sequence (DNA): TGTGCCAGTAGTAAGAGAGGAGATACGCAGTATTTT. It encodes CASSKRGDTQYF. The entire variable domain, with the rest obtained from reference TRBV19 and TRBJ2-3, is as follows: DGGITQSPKYLFRKEGQNVTLSCEQNLNHDAMYWYRQDPGQGLRLIYYSQIVNDFQKGDIAEGYSVSREKKESFPLTVTSAQKNPTAFYLCASSKRGDTQYFGPGTRLTVL.

This chain uses TRBV7-9 with TRBJ1-1; D not resolved. Germline V gene data show CDR1 as SEHNR and CDR2 as FQNEAQ (reference sequence). V lost 5 bases, J lost 0 bases, and 13 bases lay in between. The CDR3 contains 15 residues. The CDR3 region is CASSPVRSMNTEAFF. In nucleotides, the CDR3 is TGTGCCAGCAGCCCCGTTAGGAGCATGAACACTGAAGCTTTCTTT.

V is TRBV5-1 and J is TRBJ2-5, with 7 positions matching TRBD2. The V segment lost 2 bases and the J segment 1 base; nucleotides outside the gene matches: 5. CDR1 SGHRS and CDR2 YFSETQ come from the germline V gene. There are 15 residues in the CDR3. This CDR3 reads CASSFGTSAQETQYF. The CDR3 DNA reads TGCGCCAGCAGCTTTGGAACTAGCGCCCAAGAGACCCAGTACTTC.

With respect to this clone: One junction end disagrees with the germline gene, perhaps due to a read error. The chain uses TRBV7-7 and TRBJ1-4, with 12 bases aligning to TRBD1. The CDR3 has 17 residues. Germline CDR1 is SSHAT and CDR2 is FNYEAQ (reference sequence). For the CDR3, the DNA is TGTGCTAGCAGCTTAGCGGGACAGGGGGCAAGGTATGAAAAACTGTTTTTT. Its translation is CASSLAGQGARYEKLFF.

The rearrangement links TRBV6-1 to TRBJ1-2, with 9 bases aligning to TRBD1. This CDR3 contains 18 residues. Per the germline V gene, CDR1 is MNHNS and CDR2 is SASEGT. The trim removed 2 bases at V and 2 bases at J, leaving 12 bases unmatched. The CDR3 DNA follows: TGTGCCAGCAGTGAATTGGTGACAGGGGGAACGATAAACTATGGCTACACCTTC. Residues: CASSELVTGGTINYGYTF.

The chain has TRBV13 and TRBJ2-5; 11 nucleotides match TRBD2. The CDR3 has 16 amino acids. V shed 5 bases and J 3 bases; nucleotides not matched to a gene: 8. Germline-derived CDR1 and CDR2 are PRHDT and FYEKMQ (reference sequence). The CDR3 DNA sequence: TGTGCCAGCAGCATCGGGACTAGCGGCACGAAAGAGACCCAGTACTTC. Translation: CASSIGTSGTKETQYF.

This clone was detected only a few times. CDR3 in DNA: TGTGCCAGCTCACCCTCCGTCGGGACTAGGGGCTCCTACGAGCAGTACTTC. Amino acid sequence: CASSPSVGTRGSYEQYF. The chain couples TRBV18 to TRBJ2-7, with TRBD2 matching over 8 bases. V lost 3 bases and J lost 0; bases outside the gene matches: 10. CDR1 is KGHSH and CDR2 is LQKENI in the germline V gene. This CDR3 has 17 residues.

This clone has more than one count but fewer than ten. Other DNA variants within this sample encode the same CDR3. The chain links TRBV30 to TRBJ2-7; weak D call: TRBD1 (6 bases). The CDR3 has 12 amino acids. Germline V lookup: CDR1 GTSNPN, CDR2 SVGIG (reference sequence). V was shortened by 1 base and J by 3 bases, with 7 bases between the two germline ends. DNA for the CDR3: TGTGCCTGGAGTGCGACAGGCTACGAGCAGTACTTC. The encoded protein is CAWSATGYEQYF.

CDR3 coding DNA: TGTGCCAGCAGCTCAGGGACTGGCGCAGATACGCAGTATTTT. Protein: CASSSGTGADTQYF. The chain has TRBV5-5 and TRBJ2-3; TRBD2 is a possible D gene (6 bases). V gave up 3 bases and J gave up 4 bases, with 12 bases separating them. Germline-derived CDR1 and CDR2 are SGHKS and YYEKEE (reference sequence). The CDR3 runs 14 residues.

This clone was detected once. This chain links TRBV24-1 with TRBJ2-3; TRBD1 matches 7 bases. J was trimmed by 2 bases and V by 2 bases; bases with no gene match: 6. From germline, CDR1 is KGHDR and CDR2 SFDVKD. This CDR3 is built from 16 residues. The CDR3 here is CATSDSLGTATDTQYF. As DNA, the CDR3 is TGTGCCACCAGTGATTCTCTGGGGACAGCCACAGATACGCAGTATTTT.

This chain connects TRBV9 to TRBJ2-1; tentative D call: TRBD2 (5 bases). This CDR3 region has 12 residues. Looked up from germline, CDR1 is SGDLS and CDR2 is YYNGEE. Trimming removed 3 bases from V and 8 bases from J, with 9 bases in between. CDR3 sequence: CASSASLDEQFF. The CDR3 DNA sequence: TGTGCCAGCAGCGCTAGCTTAGATGAGCAGTTCTTC. The entire variable domain, with the rest obtained from reference TRBV9 and TRBJ2-1, is as follows: DSGVTQTPKHLITATGQRVTLRCSPRSGDLSVYWYQQSLDQGLQFLIQYYNGEERAKGNILERFSAQQFPDLHSELNLSSLELGDSALYFCASSASLDEQFFGPGTRLTVL.

In the case of this clone: Its ends do not fully match the called genes, so a read error is possible. V and J are TRBV7-2 and TRBJ2-5; a weak D match, TRBD2 (5 bases). Germline CDR1 and CDR2: SGHTA and FQGNSA. The CDR3 contains 14 residues. The DNA for the CDR3 is TGTGCCAGCAGCATAGCGCGCGTTCAAGAGACCCAGTACTTC. It is translated as CASSIARVQETQYF. The entire variable domain, with the rest obtained from reference TRBV7-2 and TRBJ2-5, is as follows: GAGVSQSPSNKVTEKGKDVELRCDPISGHTALYWYRQSLGQGLEFLIYFQGNSAPDKSGLPSDRFSAERTGGSVSTLTIQRTQQEDSAVYLCASSIARVQETQYFGPGTRLLVL.

This clone came up once. The chain is built from TRBV7-3 and TRBJ2-2; D remains ambiguous. This CDR3 spans 13 amino acids. Germline CDR1 SGHTA, CDR2 FQGTGA. V gave up 4 bases and J gave up 6 bases, with 9 bases separating them. CDR3 sequence reads: CASSSTVAGELFF. Written as DNA, the CDR3 is TGTGCCAGCAGCTCCACAGTTGCCGGGGAGCTGTTTTTT.

The chain employs TRBV20-1 and TRBJ2-1; D is unresolved. The CDR3 loop spans 11 amino acids. Germline V lookup: CDR1 DFQATT, CDR2 SNEGSKA (reference sequence). With 7 bases removed from V and 8 bases from J, the gap between germline ends came to 12 bases. CDR3 DNA sequence: TGCAGTGTTGAACGGTACGATGAGCAGTTCTTC. This codes for CSVERYDEQFF.

The chain is built from TRBV2 and TRBJ1-5, with a tentative D call TRBD1 (6 bases). The V end lost 7 bases, the J end lost 1 base, and 8 bases lay between the germline ends. Germline V gene lookup returns CDR1 SNHLY and CDR2 FYNNEI. This CDR3 region has 13 residues. As DNA, the CDR3 is TGTGCCAGCAAGGGGGACAGCAATCAGCCCCAGCATTTT. Amino acid sequence: CASKGDSNQPQHF.